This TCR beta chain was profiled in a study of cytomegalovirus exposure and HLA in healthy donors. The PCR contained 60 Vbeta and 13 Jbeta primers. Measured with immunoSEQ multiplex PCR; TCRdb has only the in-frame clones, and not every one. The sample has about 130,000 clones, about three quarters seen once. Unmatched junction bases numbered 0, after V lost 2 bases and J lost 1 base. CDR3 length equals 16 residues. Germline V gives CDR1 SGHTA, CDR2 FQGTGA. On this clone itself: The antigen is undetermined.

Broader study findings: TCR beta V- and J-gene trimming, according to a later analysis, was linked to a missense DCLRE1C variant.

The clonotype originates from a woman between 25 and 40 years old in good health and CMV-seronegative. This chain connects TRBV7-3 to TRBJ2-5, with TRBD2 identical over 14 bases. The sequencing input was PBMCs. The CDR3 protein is CASSLGLAGGQETQYF. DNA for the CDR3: TGTGCCAGCAGCTTAGGACTAGCGGGAGGCCAAGAGACCCAGTACTTC.